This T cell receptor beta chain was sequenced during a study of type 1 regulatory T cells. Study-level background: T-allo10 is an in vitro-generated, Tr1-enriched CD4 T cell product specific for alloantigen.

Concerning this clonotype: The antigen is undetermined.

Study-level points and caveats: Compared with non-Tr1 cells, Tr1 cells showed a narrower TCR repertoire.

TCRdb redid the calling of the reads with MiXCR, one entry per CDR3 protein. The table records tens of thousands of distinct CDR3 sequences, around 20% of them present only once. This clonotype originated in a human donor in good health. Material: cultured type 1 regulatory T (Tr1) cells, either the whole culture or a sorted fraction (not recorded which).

As DNA, the CDR3 is TGTGCCACCAGTGCCTCCGCGGAAGGAAATACGCAGTATTTT. Its translation is CATSASAEGNTQYF. The chain has TRBV24-1 and TRBJ2-3; D is unresolved. Germline V lookup: CDR1 KGHDR, CDR2 SFDVKD. V lost 5 bases and J lost 7, with 15 bases in between. There are 14 residues in the CDR3.